These 8 T cell receptor beta chains share one sample of origin, sequenced in a study of blood T cell repertoires in COVID-19. Using immunoSEQ multiplex PCR, the repertoire was profiled, and TCRdb retains in-frame clones only, with some absent. This sample carries approximately 230,000 clones, about 87% of them seen once, and the ten largest clones take 6% to 6.5%. Sample: peripheral blood. These receptors were obtained from a woman aged 25 to 45 with COVID-19, enrolled during active disease.

This clone was seen once. The chain carries TRBV27 and TRBJ2-1; D unresolved. The V gene lost 6 bases and the J gene lost 3 bases, with 18 bases spanning the gap. The germline CDR1 and CDR2 sequences are MNHEY and SMNVEV (reference sequence). CDR3 length: 16 residues. The CDR3 coding sequence is TGTGCCAGCAGGCCTCCAGGAAGCCTGAACTACAATGAGCAGTTCTTC. This gives the protein CASRPPGSLNYNEQFF.

This clone came up once. This chain uses TRBV5-6 with TRBJ2-1, with 12 nucleotides matching TRBD2. Germline V gene data show CDR1 as SGHDT and CDR2 as YYEEEE. After removal of 2 bases from V and 8 bases from J, the junction contained 5 bases not matched to a gene. The CDR3 extends over 15 amino acids. The chain's CDR3 is CASSFLAGGPHEQFF. The CDR3 coding sequence is TGTGCCAGCAGCTTTCTAGCGGGGGGGCCCCATGAGCAGTTCTTC.

This rearrangement joins TRBV7-2 to TRBJ1-4; D gene uncertain. This CDR3 has 14 residues. Germline V lookup: CDR1 SGHTA, CDR2 FQGNSA. Trimming removed 0 bases from V and 8 bases from J, with 10 bases in between. The CDR3 DNA follows: TGTGCCAGCAGCTTAGCGCAGATGGAGGAAAAACTGTTTTTT. Its translation: CASSLAQMEEKLFF. Based on the CDR3 plus reference TRBV7-2 and TRBJ1-4, the full variable domain is GAGVSQSPSNKVTEKGKDVELRCDPISGHTALYWYRQSLGQGLEFLIYFQGNSAPDKSGLPSDRFSAERTGGSVSTLTIQRTQQEDSAVYLCASSLAQMEEKLFFGSGTQLSVL.

The rearrangement uses TRBV10-3 and TRBJ2-7; D is possibly TRBD2 (6 bases). The V and J ends lost 6 bases and 3 bases respectively, with 15 bases between them. The length of the CDR3 is 14 residues. CDR1 is ENHRY, CDR2 SYGVKD, per germline. The CDR3 loop is CAIRPEGVDYEQYV. Here the CDR3 DNA reads TGTGCCATCAGACCGGAGGGCGTAGACTACGAGCAGTACGTC.

The rearrangement uses TRBV28 and TRBJ2-1, with 7 bases lining up with TRBD2. Per germline, CDR1 MDHEN and CDR2 SYDVKM. The trim removed 10 bases at V and 9 bases at J, leaving 12 bases unmatched. The CDR3 contains 13 residues. CDR3 region: CATLTLTSPEQFF. CDR3 bases: TGTGCCACCCTTACGTTGACTAGCCCTGAGCAGTTCTTC.

The J gene is TRBJ2-1, the V gene TRBV19; the match to TRBD2 covers 7 bases. V gave up 5 bases and J gave up 1 base; unmatched junction bases: 2. Germline V CDR1 and CDR2: LNHDA, SQIVND (reference sequence). This CDR3 comprises 14 residues. CDR3 sequence (DNA): TGTGCCAGTAGTCGCGGGGGATCCTACAATGAGCAGTTCTTC. It specifies CASSRGGSYNEQFF.

The chain joins TRBV7-2 to TRBJ1-5; 7 nucleotides agree with TRBD1. Germline trimming cut 5 bases from V and 2 bases from J; bases unmatched to any gene: 3. The CDR3 runs to 14 residues. Looked up from germline, CDR1 is SGHTA and CDR2 is FQGNSA. The CDR3 sequence: CASSGTGGNQPQHF. Here the CDR3 DNA reads TGTGCCAGCAGCGGAACAGGGGGCAATCAGCCCCAGCATTTT.

The chain recombines TRBV3-1 (or the pseudogene TRBV3-2) with TRBJ2-3; 8 bases agree with TRBD2. Germline CDR1 and CDR2: LGHDT and YNNKEL (reference sequence). The CDR3 length is 17 residues. The J segment lost 6 bases and the V segment lost 1 base, leaving 12 bases of the junction unmatched. CDR3 in DNA: TGTGCCAGCAGCCAAGGTGGGACTAGTGATTTTTCGGATACGCAGTATTTT. This encodes CASSQGGTSDFSDTQYF.